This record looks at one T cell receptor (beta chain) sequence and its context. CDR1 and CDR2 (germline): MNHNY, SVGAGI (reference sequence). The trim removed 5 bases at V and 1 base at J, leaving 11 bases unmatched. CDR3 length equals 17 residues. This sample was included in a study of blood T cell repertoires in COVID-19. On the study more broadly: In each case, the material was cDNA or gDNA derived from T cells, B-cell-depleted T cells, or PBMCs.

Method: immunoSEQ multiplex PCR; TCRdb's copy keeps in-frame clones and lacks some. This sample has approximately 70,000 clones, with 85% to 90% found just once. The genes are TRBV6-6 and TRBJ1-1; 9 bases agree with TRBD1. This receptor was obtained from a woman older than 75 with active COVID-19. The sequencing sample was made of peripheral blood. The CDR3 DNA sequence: TGTGCCAGCAGTCAGGGACAGGGACGAGGGGGGAACACTGAAGCTTTCTTT. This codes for CASSQGQGRGGNTEAFF.